This TCR beta chain was sequenced in a study of blood T cell repertoires in COVID-19. Measured with immunoSEQ multiplex PCR; TCRdb has only the in-frame clones, and not every one. The sample lists about 82,000 clones, around 83% seen once, with approximately 15% in the top ten. Germline loops: CDR1 WSHSY, CDR2 SAAADI. The CDR3 runs to 18 residues. The V segment lost 8 bases and the J segment 2 bases; nucleotides outside the gene matches: 13. J is TRBJ2-1 and V is TRBV10-2; 12 bases line up with TRBD2. Input material: peripheral blood. The source of this sequence is a woman aged 60-75 years with acute or convalescent COVID-19. In DNA form, the CDR3 reads TGCGCCAGCGAGGAGAGGACTAGCGGGATTATCCCCTACAATGAGCAGTTCTTC. The encoded protein is CASEERTSGIIPYNEQFF.